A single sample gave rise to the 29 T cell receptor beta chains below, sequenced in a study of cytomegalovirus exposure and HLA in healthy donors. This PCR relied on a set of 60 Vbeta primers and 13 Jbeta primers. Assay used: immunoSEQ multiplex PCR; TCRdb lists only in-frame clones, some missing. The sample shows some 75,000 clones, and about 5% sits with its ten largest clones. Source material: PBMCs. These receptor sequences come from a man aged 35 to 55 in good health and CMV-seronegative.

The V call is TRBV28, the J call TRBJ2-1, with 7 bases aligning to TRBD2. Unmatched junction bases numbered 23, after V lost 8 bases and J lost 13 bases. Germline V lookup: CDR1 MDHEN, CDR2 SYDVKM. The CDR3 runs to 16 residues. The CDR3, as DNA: TGTGCCAGCCGATCAATGGTCGCGGGAGAACATCAGTCACAGTTCTTC. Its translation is CASRSMVAGEHQSQFF.

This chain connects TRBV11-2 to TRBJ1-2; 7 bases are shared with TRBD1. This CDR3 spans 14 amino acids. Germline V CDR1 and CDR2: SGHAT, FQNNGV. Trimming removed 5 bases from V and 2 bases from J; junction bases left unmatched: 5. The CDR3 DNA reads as TGTGCCAGCAGCCCCGGGACAGCCAACTATGGCTACACCTTC. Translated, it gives CASSPGTANYGYTF.

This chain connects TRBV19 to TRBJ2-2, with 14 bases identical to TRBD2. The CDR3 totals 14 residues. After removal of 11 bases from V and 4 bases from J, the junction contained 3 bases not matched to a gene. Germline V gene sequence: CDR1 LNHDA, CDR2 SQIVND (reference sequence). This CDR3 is CAGGLAGGTGELFF. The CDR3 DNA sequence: TGTGCCGGTGGACTAGCGGGAGGCACCGGGGAGCTGTTTTTT.

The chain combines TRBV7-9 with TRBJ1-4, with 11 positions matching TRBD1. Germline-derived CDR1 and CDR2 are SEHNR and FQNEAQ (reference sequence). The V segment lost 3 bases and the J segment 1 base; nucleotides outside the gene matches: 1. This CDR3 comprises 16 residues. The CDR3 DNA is TGTGCCAGCAGCTTCGGGACAGGGGGAACTAATGAAAAACTGTTTTTT. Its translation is CASSFGTGGTNEKLFF.

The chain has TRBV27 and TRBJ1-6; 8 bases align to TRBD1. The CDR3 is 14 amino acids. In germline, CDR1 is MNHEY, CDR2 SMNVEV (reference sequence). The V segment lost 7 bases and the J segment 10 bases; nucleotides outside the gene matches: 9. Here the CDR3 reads CASTINRGNSPLHF. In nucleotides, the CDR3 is TGTGCCAGCACCATTAACAGGGGGAACTCACCCCTCCACTTT.

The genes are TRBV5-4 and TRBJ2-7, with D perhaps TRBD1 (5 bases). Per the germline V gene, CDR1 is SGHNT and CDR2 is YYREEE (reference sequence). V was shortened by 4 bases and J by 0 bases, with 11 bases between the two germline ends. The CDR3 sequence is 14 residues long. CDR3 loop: CASSPTGHSYEQYF. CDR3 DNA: TGTGCCAGCAGCCCCACAGGACACTCCTACGAGCAGTACTTC. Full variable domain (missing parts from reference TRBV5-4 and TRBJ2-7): ETGVTQSPTHLIKTRGQQVTLRCSSQSGHNTVSWYQQALGQGPQFIFQYYREEENGRGNFPPRFSGLQFPNYSSELNVNALELDDSALYLCASSPTGHSYEQYFGPGTRLTVT.

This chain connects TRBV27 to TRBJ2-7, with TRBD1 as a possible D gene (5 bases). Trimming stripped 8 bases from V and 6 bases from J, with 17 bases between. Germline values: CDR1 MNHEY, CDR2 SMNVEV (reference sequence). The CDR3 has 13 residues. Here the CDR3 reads CASGTGPPREQYF. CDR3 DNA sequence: TGTGCCAGCGGCACAGGTCCTCCCCGCGAGCAGTACTTC.

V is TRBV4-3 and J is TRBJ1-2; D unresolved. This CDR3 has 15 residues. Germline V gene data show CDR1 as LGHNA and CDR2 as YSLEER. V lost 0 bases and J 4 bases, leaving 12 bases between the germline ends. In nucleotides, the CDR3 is TGCGCCAGCAGCCAAGATCTCGAGAGGGTCTATGGCTACACCTTC. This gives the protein CASSQDLERVYGYTF.

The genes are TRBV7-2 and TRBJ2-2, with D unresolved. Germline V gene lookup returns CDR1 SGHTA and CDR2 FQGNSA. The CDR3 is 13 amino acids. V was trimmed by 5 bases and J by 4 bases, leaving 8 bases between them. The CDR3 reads CASSRDTTGELFF. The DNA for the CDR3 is TGTGCCAGCAGCCGAGACACCACCGGGGAGCTGTTTTTT.

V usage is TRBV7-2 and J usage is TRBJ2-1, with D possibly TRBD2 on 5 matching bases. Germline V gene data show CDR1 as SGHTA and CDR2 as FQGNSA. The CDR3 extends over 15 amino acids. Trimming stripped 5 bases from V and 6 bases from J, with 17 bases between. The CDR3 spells CASSPLVYGTNEQFF. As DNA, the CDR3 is TGTGCCAGCAGCCCACTAGTTTATGGAACCAATGAGCAGTTCTTC.

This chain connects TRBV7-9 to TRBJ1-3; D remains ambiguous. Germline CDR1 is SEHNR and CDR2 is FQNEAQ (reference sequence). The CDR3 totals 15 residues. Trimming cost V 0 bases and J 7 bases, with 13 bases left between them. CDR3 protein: CASSLAGGDGNTIYF. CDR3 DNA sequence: TGTGCCAGCAGCTTAGCGGGAGGCGACGGGAACACCATATATTTT.

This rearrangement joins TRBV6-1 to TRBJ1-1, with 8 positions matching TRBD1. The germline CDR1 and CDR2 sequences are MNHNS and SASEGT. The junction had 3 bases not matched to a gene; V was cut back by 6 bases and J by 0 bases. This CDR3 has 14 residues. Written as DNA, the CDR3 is TGTGCCAGCAGGGGGACAGGAATGAACACTGAAGCTTTCTTT. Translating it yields CASRGTGMNTEAFF.

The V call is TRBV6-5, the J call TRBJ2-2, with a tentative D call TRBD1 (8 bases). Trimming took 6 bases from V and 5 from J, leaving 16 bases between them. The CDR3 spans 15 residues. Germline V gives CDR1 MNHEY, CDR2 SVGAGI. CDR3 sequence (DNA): TGTGCCAGCAGCTCGGACAGGGAGGGGACCGGGGAGCTGTTTTTT. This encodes CASSSDREGTGELFF.

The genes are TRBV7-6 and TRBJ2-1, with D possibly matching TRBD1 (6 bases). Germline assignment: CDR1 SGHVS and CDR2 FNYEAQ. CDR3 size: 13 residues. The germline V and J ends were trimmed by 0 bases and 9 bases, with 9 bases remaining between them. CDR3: CASSLANRVEQFF. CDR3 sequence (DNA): TGTGCCAGCAGCTTAGCCAACAGGGTTGAGCAGTTCTTC.

The CDR3 DNA reads TGTGCCAGCAGTTTATCATACGGAGTCCCCAGCACAGATACGCAGTATTTT. Amino acids: CASSLSYGVPSTDTQYF. The V gene is TRBV27, the J gene TRBJ2-3; D unresolved. V shed 0 bases and J shed 0 bases, with 13 bases lying between them. The CDR3 extends over 17 amino acids. Germline V gene lookup returns CDR1 MNHEY and CDR2 SMNVEV (reference sequence).

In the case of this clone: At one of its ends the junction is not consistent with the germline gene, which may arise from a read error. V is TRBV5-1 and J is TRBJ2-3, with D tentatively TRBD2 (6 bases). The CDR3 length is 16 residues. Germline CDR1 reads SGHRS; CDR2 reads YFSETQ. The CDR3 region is CASSLTGGARTDTQYF. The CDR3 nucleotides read TGCGCCAGCAGCTTGACTGGAGGGGCCCGCACGGATACGCAGTATTTT.

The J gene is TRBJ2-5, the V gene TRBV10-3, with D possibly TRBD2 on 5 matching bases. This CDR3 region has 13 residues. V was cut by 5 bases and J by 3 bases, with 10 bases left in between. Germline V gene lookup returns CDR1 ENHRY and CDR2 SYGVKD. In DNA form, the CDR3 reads TGTGCCATCAGTTTTAGCGCGAAAGAGACCCAGTACTTC. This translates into CAISFSAKETQYF.

CDR3 in DNA: TGTGCCAGCAGCGTTGACTATCAACCTTCCTACAATGAGCAGTTCTTC. This codes for CASSVDYQPSYNEQFF. This rearrangement joins TRBV7-9 to TRBJ2-1; tentative D call: TRBD2 (5 bases). This CDR3 region has 16 residues. Trimming removed 5 bases at V and 1 base at J, with 15 bases between. The V gene's germline CDR1 is SEHNR and CDR2 FQNEAQ (reference sequence). The variable domain in full, completed from reference TRBV7-9 and TRBJ2-1, reads DTGVSQNPRHKITKRGQNVTFRCDPISEHNRLYWYRQTLGQGPEFLTYFQNEAQLEKSRLLSDRFSAERPKGSFSTLEIQRTEQGDSAMYLCASSVDYQPSYNEQFFGPGTRLTVL.

The CDR3 loop reads CASRTWTGRNQPQHF. DNA of the CDR3: TGTGCCAGCAGGACTTGGACAGGGAGGAATCAGCCCCAGCATTTT. This chain connects TRBV6-1 to TRBJ1-5; 8 bases map to TRBD1. V trimming: 6 bases; J trimming: 4 bases; junction bases outside the gene matches: 8. Germline CDR1 MNHNS, CDR2 SASEGT. This CDR3 has 15 amino acids.

In DNA form, the CDR3 reads TGTGCCAGCAGGACCAAAGGACAGGGGCGCTCCTACGAGCAGTACTTC. The encoded protein is CASRTKGQGRSYEQYF. The genes are TRBV7-9 and TRBJ2-7, with TRBD1 identical over 9 bases. Germline V gives CDR1 SEHNR, CDR2 FQNEAQ (reference sequence). Trimming at V came to 6 bases and at J to 0 bases, leaving 9 bases not matched to a gene. The CDR3 extends over 16 amino acids.

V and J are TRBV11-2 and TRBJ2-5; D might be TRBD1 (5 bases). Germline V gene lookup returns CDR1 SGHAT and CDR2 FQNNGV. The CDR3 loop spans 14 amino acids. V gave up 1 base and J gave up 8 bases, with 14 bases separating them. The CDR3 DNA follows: TGTGCCAGCAGCTTAGGGGTCAGGGCTTTTACCCAGTACTTC. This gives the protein CASSLGVRAFTQYF.

The CDR3 here is CASSIRSMNTEAFF. As DNA, the CDR3 is TGTGCCAGTAGTATTCGGAGCATGAACACTGAAGCTTTCTTT. The chain recombines TRBV19 with TRBJ1-1, with D unclear. The germline gives CDR1 LNHDA, CDR2 SQIVND (reference sequence). V was clipped by 3 bases and J by 0 bases, with 8 bases between them. The CDR3 runs to 14 residues.

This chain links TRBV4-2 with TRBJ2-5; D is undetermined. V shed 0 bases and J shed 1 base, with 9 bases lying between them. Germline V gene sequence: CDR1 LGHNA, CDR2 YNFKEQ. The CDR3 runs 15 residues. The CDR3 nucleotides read TGTGCCAGCAGCCAAGATCTAAGGAGCCAAGAGACCCAGTACTTC. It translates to CASSQDLRSQETQYF.

The CDR3 DNA sequence: TGTGCCAGCAGCTTGGTTGGCCGTGAAAAACTGTTTTTT. It specifies CASSLVGREKLFF. The chain uses TRBV5-4 and TRBJ1-4; the D is unclear. The CDR3 length is 13 residues. CDR1 is SGHNT, CDR2 YYREEE, per germline (reference sequence). V lost 0 bases and J lost 7, with 7 bases in between.

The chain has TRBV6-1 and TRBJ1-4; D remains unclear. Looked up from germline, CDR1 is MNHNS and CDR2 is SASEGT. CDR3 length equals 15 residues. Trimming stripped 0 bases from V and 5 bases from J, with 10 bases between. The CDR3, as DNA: TGTGCCAGCAGTGAAGCGGCCCGGGAAAATGAAAAACTGTTTTTT. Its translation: CASSEAARENEKLFF.

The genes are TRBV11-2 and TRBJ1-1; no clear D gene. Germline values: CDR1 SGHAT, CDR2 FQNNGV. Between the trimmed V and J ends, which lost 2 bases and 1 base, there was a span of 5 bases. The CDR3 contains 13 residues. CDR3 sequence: CASSLFRNTEAFF. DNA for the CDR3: TGTGCCAGCAGCTTATTCCGGAACACTGAAGCTTTCTTT. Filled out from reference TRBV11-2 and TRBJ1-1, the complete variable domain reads EAGVAQSPRYKIIEKRQSVAFWCNPISGHATLYWYQQILGQGPKLLIQFQNNGVVDDSQLPKDRFSAERLKGVDSTLKIQPAKLEDSAVYLCASSLFRNTEAFFGQGTRLTVV.

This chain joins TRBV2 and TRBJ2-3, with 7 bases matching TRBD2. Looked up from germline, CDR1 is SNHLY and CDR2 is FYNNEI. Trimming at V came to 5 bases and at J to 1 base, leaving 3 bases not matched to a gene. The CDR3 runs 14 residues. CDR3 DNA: TGTGCCAGCAGTTTAGGGAGGGGCACAGATACGCAGTATTTT. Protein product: CASSLGRGTDTQYF.

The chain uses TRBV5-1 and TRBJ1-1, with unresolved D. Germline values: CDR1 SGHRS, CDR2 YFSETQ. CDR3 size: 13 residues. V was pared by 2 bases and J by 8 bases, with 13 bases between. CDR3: CASSLNTDPEAFF. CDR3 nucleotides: TGCGCCAGCAGCTTAAATACAGATCCCGAAGCTTTCTTT.

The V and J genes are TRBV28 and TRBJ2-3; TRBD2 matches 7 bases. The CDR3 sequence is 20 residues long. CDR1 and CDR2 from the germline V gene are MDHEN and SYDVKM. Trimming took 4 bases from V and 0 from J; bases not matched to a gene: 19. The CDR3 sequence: CASSYVLTEMGRESTDTQYF. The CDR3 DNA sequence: TGTGCCAGCAGTTACGTCCTGACAGAAATGGGGCGGGAGAGCACAGATACGCAGTATTTT.